This T cell receptor (beta chain) stems from a study of cytomegalovirus exposure and HLA in healthy donors. For this clone: The target antigen is unknown.

It was with 60 Vbeta and 13 Jbeta primers that the PCR ran. The data were produced by immunoSEQ multiplex PCR, yet TCRdb's version contains in-frame clones alone and is incomplete. Reported are 200,000 to 250,000 clones; the ten largest clones contain approximately 1%. Findings of the study overall: Researchers catalogued roughly 170 TCR beta chains as cytomegalovirus-associated.

The CDR3 runs 16 residues. V dropped 4 bases and J dropped 4; count of bases not matched to a gene: 6. Germline V gene sequence: CDR1 KGHSH, CDR2 LQKENI. The rearrangement links TRBV18 to TRBJ2-1; TRBD1 aligns across 11 bases. The receptor was derived from a woman aged 30 to 39 in good health and CMV-seropositive. Source material: PBMCs. The CDR3 reads CASSLPGTGGYNEQFF. CDR3 coding DNA: TGTGCCAGCTCACTCCCCGGGACAGGGGGTTACAATGAGCAGTTCTTC.